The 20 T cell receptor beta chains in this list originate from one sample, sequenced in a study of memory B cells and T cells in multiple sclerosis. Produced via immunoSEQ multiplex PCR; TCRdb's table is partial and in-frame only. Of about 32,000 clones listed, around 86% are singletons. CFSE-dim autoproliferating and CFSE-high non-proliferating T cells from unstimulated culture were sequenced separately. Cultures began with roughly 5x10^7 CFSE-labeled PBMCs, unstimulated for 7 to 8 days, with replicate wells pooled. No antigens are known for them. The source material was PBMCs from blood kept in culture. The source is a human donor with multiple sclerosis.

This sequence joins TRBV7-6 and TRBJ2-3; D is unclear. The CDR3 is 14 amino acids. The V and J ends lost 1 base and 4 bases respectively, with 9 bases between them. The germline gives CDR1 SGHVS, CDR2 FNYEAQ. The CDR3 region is CASSLGVGPDTQYF. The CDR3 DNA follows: TGTGCCAGCAGCTTAGGGGTAGGCCCAGATACGCAGTATTTT.

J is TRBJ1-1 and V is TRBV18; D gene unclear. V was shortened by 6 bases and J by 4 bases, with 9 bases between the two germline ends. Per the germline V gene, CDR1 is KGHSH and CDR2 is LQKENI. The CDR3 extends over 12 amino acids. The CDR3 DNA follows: TGTGCCAGCTCCCCAAGCGGCACTGAAGCTTTCTTT. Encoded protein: CASSPSGTEAFF. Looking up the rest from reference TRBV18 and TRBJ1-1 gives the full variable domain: NAGVMQNPRHLVRRRGQEARLRCSPMKGHSHVYWYRQLPEEGLKFMVYLQKENIIDESGMPKERFSAEFPKEGPSILRIQQVVRGDSAAYFCASSPSGTEAFFGQGTRLTVV.

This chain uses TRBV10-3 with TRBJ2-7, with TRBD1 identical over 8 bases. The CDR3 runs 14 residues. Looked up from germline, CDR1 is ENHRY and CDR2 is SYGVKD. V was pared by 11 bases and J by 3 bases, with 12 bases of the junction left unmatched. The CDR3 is CASQPGQEIYEQYF. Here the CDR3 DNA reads TGTGCCTCCCAACCGGGACAGGAGATCTACGAGCAGTACTTC.

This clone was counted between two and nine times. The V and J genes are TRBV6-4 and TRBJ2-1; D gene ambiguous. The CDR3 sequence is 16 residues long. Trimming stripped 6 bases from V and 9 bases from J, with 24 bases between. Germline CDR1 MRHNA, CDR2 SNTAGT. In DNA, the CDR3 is TGTGCCAGCAGAACGAGGCGACAAGCAATACGTGGTGAGCAGTTCTTC. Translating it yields CASRTRRQAIRGEQFF.

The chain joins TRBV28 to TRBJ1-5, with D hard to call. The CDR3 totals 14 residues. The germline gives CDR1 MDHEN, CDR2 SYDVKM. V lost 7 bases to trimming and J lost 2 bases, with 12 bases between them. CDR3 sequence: CASTPPGRNQPQHF. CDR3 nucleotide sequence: TGTGCCAGCACGCCGCCAGGTCGCAATCAGCCCCAGCATTTT.

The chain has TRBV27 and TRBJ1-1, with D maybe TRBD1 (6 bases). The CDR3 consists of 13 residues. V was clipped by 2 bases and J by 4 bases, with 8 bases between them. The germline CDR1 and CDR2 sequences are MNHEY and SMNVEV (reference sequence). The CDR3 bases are TGTGCCAGCAGTTTAGGAGGGGGCACTGAAGCTTTCTTT. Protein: CASSLGGGTEAFF.

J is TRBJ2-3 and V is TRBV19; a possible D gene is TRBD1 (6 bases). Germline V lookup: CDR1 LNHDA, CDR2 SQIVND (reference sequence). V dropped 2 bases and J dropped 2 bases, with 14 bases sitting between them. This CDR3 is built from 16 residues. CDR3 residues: CASSISEGHYTDTQYF. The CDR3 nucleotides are TGTGCCAGTAGTATATCCGAGGGACATTACACAGATACGCAGTATTTT. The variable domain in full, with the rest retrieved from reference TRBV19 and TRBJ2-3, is DGGITQSPKYLFRKEGQNVTLSCEQNLNHDAMYWYRQDPGQGLRLIYYSQIVNDFQKGDIAEGYSVSREKKESFPLTVTSAQKNPTAFYLCASSISEGHYTDTQYFGPGTRLTVL.

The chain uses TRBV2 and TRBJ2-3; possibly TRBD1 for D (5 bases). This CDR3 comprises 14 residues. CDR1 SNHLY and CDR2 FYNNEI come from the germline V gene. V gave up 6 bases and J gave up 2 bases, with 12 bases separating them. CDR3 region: CASSYGQDTDTQYF. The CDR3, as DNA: TGTGCCAGCAGCTACGGACAAGACACAGATACGCAGTATTTT.

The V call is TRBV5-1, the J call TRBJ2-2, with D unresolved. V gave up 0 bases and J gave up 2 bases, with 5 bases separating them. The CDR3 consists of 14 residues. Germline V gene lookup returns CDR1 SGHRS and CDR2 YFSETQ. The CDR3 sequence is CASSLVGNTGELFF. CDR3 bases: TGCGCCAGCAGCTTGGTGGGCAACACCGGGGAGCTGTTTTTT.

The CDR3 reads CASSSGRGSGTEAFF. The DNA of the CDR3 is TGTGCCAGCAGCTCGGGAAGAGGGAGTGGCACTGAAGCTTTCTTT. V gene TRBV9 combines with J gene TRBJ1-1; the D is unclear. Trimming removed 4 bases from V and 4 bases from J, with 17 bases in between. There are 15 residues in the CDR3. CDR1 is SGDLS and CDR2 is YYNGEE in the germline V gene.

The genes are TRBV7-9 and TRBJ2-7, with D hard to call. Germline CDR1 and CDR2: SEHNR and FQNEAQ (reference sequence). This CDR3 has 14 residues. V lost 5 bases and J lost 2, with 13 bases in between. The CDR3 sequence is CASSRRRFTYEQYF. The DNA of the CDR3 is TGTGCCAGCAGCCGGAGAAGGTTTACCTACGAGCAGTACTTC. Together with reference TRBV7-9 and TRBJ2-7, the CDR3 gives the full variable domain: DTGVSQNPRHKITKRGQNVTFRCDPISEHNRLYWYRQTLGQGPEFLTYFQNEAQLEKSRLLSDRFSAERPKGSFSTLEIQRTEQGDSAMYLCASSRRRFTYEQYFGPGTRLTVT.

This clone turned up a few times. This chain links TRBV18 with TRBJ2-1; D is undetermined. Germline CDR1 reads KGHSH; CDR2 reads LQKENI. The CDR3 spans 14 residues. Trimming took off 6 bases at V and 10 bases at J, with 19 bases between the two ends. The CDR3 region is CASSENDPAGEQFF. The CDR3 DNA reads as TGTGCCAGCTCGGAAAACGACCCTGCTGGGGAGCAGTTCTTC.

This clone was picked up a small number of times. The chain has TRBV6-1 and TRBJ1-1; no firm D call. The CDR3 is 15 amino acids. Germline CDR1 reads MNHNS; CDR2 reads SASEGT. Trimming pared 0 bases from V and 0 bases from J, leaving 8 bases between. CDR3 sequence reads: CASSEAGVMNTEAFF. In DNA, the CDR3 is TGTGCCAGCAGTGAAGCCGGGGTCATGAACACTGAAGCTTTCTTT.

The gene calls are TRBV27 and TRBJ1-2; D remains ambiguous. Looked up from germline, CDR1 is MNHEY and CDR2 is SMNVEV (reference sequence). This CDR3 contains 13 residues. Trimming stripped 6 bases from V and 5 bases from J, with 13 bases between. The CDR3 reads CASSLIHGYGYTF. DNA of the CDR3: TGTGCCAGCAGCCTTATCCACGGGTATGGCTACACCTTC.

The CDR3 DNA reads as TGTGCCAGCAGCAAAGAGGGGCCGGGTTCAATTATGAACACTGAAGCTTTCTTT. Its translation: CASSKEGPGSIMNTEAFF. The chain links TRBV21-1 to TRBJ1-1; the D segment call TRBD1 is taken from the table without a DNA check. TRBV21-1 is recorded as a pseudogene. This CDR3 region has 18 residues.

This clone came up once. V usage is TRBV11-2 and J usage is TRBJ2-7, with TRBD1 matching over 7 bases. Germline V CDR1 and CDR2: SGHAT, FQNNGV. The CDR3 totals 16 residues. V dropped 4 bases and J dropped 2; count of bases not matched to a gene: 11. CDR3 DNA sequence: TGTGCCAGCAGCTATCCAACAGGGGCCGCAACCTACGAGCAGTACTTC. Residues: CASSYPTGAATYEQYF. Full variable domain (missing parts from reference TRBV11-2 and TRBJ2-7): EAGVAQSPRYKIIEKRQSVAFWCNPISGHATLYWYQQILGQGPKLLIQFQNNGVVDDSQLPKDRFSAERLKGVDSTLKIQPAKLEDSAVYLCASSYPTGAATYEQYFGPGTRLTVT.

CDR3 coding DNA: TGTGCCAGCAAAGGAGACAGGAACACTGAAGCTTTCTTT. Amino acid sequence: CASKGDRNTEAFF. The V call is TRBV2, the J call TRBJ1-1; a weak D match, TRBD1 (5 bases). V was clipped by 7 bases and J by 1 base, with 10 bases between them. CDR3 length: 13 amino acids. Per germline, CDR1 SNHLY and CDR2 FYNNEI.

The CDR3 nucleotides read TGCGCCAGCGGGGACAGGGGCACCGGGGAGCTGTTTTTT. As protein: CASGDRGTGELFF. The V and J genes are TRBV4-1 and TRBJ2-2, with TRBD1 identical over 10 bases. Germline trimming cut 8 bases from V and 4 bases from J; bases unmatched to any gene: 1. Germline V lookup: CDR1 MGHRA, CDR2 YSYEKL. The CDR3 runs 13 residues.

In DNA form, the CDR3 reads TGTGCCAGCAGCCTGCCGGCGGGCCTCTACACAGATACGCAGTATTTT. Translation gives CASSLPAGLYTDTQYF. This rearrangement joins TRBV11-1 to TRBJ2-3; the D gene is possibly TRBD2 (5 bases). Germline V gene data show CDR1 as SGHAT and CDR2 as FQDESV (reference sequence). Trimming pared 5 bases from V and 2 bases from J, leaving 17 bases between. The length of the CDR3 is 16 residues.

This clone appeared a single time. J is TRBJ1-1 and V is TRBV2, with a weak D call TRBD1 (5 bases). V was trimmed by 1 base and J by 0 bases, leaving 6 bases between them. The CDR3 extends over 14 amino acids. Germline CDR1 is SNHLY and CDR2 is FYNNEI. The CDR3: CASSEEGLNTEAFF. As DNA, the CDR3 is TGTGCCAGCAGTGAAGAGGGACTGAACACTGAAGCTTTCTTT.